These T cell receptor beta chains were read from a single sample in a study of blood T cell repertoires in COVID-19. The method was immunoSEQ multiplex PCR; TCRdb's version includes in-frame clones alone and lacks a portion of them. This sample has around 200,000 clones, with more than 75% found just once. The sequencing sample was made of peripheral blood. These receptors originate from a woman of 80 years or more with acute or convalescent COVID-19. Each CDR3 is given with its conserved first and last residue. Fields, in order: J gene, D gene, clone size, V gene, CDR3 protein, CDR3 DNA. D genes are given only for firm matches. Not every row has a clone size; where given, it reads once, few, many or a size class.

TRBJ2-1,TRBD2,NA,TRBV10-1,CASLTSGRVGEQFF,TGCGCCAGCCTGACTAGCGGGAGGGTGGGTGAGCAGTTCTTC
TRBJ1-3,NA,NA,TRBV6-5,CASSYGGSSGNTIYF,TGTGCCAGCAGTTACGGTGGCAGCTCTGGAAACACCATATATTTT
TRBJ2-7,TRBD1,NA,TRBV6-6,CASSYSTGEQYF,TGTGCCAGCAGTTACTCGACAGGGGAGCAGTACTTC
TRBJ1-1,TRBD1,NA,TRBV7-9,CASSLGDRVNTEAFF,TGTGCCAGCAGCTTAGGGGACAGGGTGAACACTGAAGCTTTCTTT
TRBJ1-1,NA,NA,TRBV2,CASSERFGGNLRTEAFF,TGTGCCAGCAGTGAAAGGTTCGGGGGTAATCTGCGCACTGAAGCTTTCTTT
TRBJ2-7,NA,NA,TRBV19,CASSTFADRSTYEQYF,TGTGCCAGTAGTACTTTTGCCGACAGGAGCACCTACGAGCAGTACTTC
TRBJ2-7,NA,once,TRBV6-5,CASSLEDEQYF,TGTGCCAGCAGTTTGGAGGACGAGCAGTACTTC
TRBJ2-2,NA,NA,TRBV2,CATSRGTHDRELFF,TGTGCCACCTCAAGGGGGACGCATGACAGGGAGCTGTTTTTT
TRBJ2-3,NA,NA,TRBV5-8,CASTTLASTDTQYF,TGTGCCAGCACCACCCTAGCGAGCACAGATACGCAGTATTTT
TRBJ1-2,NA,NA,TRBV3-1/TRBV3-2,CASTSQDGANYGYTF,TGTGCCAGCACCTCCCAGGACGGGGCTAACTATGGCTACACCTTC
TRBJ1-5,NA,NA,TRBV28,CASSWDMGGNQPQHF,TGTGCCAGCAGCTGGGACATGGGGGGCAATCAGCCCCAGCATTTT
TRBJ1-2,NA,NA,TRBV7-6,CASSRGFNYGYTF,TGTGCCAGCAGCAGGGGTTTTAACTATGGCTACACCTTC
TRBJ1-5,TRBD1,NA,TRBV6-5,CASSMWTGTQPQHF,TGTGCCAGCAGTATGTGGACAGGGACTCAGCCCCAGCATTTT
TRBJ2-3,NA,NA,TRBV6-5,CASSYRAGNRQYF,TGTGCCAGCAGTTACCGGGCGGGGAATAGGCAGTATTTT
TRBJ1-1,TRBD1,NA,TRBV3-1/TRBV3-2,CASSRQGTGNTEAFF,TGTGCCAGCAGCCGACAGGGGACCGGGAACACTGAAGCTTTCTTT
TRBJ2-5,NA,once,TRBV19,CASLTDDYQETQYF,TGTGCCAGTTTAACCGATGACTACCAAGAGACCCAGTACTTC
TRBJ1-5,TRBD1,NA,TRBV18,CASSPGQGAIDQPQHF,TGTGCCAGCTCACCTGGACAGGGGGCTATAGACCAGCCCCAGCATTTT
TRBJ1-2,TRBD1,NA,TRBV3-1/TRBV3-2,CASSHEGARGYTF,TGTGCCAGCAGTCACGAGGGGGCACGGGGCTACACCTTC
TRBJ2-5,NA,NA,TRBV7-6,CASSFPGVETQYF,TGTGCCAGCAGCTTTCCAGGTGTGGAGACCCAGTACTTC
TRBJ2-7,NA,NA,TRBV5-1,CASSNTVGGSYEQYF,TGCGCCAGCAGTAACACAGTAGGCGGGTCCTACGAGCAGTACTTC
TRBJ1-4,TRBD1,once,TRBV29-1,CSVMGTAATNEKLFF,TGCAGCGTGATGGGGACAGCTGCAACTAATGAAAAACTGTTTTTT
TRBJ2-1,NA,NA,TRBV9,CASSPRGGSLGGEQFF,TGTGCCAGCAGCCCGAGGGGGGGTTCCCTAGGCGGTGAGCAGTTCTTC
TRBJ1-3,NA,NA,TRBV6-2/TRBV6-3,CASSYSPAGSGNTIYF,TGTGCCAGCAGTTACTCGCCGGCGGGGTCTGGAAACACCATATATTTT
TRBJ1-1,TRBD1,once,TRBV18,CASSLEPTGGTEAFF,TGTGCCAGCTCACTGGAGCCAACAGGGGGCACTGAAGCTTTCTTT
TRBJ2-1,TRBD1,NA,TRBV3-1/TRBV3-2,CASSRTGADNEQFF,TGTGCCAGCAGCAGGACAGGGGCGGACAATGAGCAGTTCTTC
TRBJ1-1,TRBD1,NA,TRBV7-3,CASSQQGARNTEAFF,TGTGCCAGCAGCCAACAGGGGGCGCGGAACACTGAAGCTTTCTTT
TRBJ1-2,NA,NA,TRBV27,CASSPGGNYGYTF,TGTGCCAGCAGCCCCGGGGGTAACTATGGCTACACCTTC
TRBJ1-5,TRBD1,NA,TRBV18,CASSPPGGGDSNQPQHF,TGTGCCAGCTCACCACCAGGGGGCGGGGATAGCAATCAGCCCCAGCATTTT
TRBJ2-7,NA,NA,TRBV9,CASSVRVASEQYF,TGTGCCAGCAGCGTACGAGTCGCGAGCGAGCAGTACTTC
TRBJ2-7,TRBD1,NA,TRBV7-2,CASSLGGQGMYEQYF,TGTGCCAGCAGCTTAGGGGGACAGGGGATGTACGAGCAGTACTTC
TRBJ1-3,TRBD1,NA,TRBV6-4,CASSRSGQASSGNTIYF,TGTGCCAGCAGCCGTAGCGGACAGGCAAGCTCTGGAAACACCATATATTTT
TRBJ1-4,NA,few,TRBV4-3,CASSQGQFNEKLFF,TGCGCCAGCAGCCAAGGACAGTTTAATGAAAAACTGTTTTTT
TRBJ2-7,TRBD1,NA,TRBV7-8,CASSWDWTGSSYEQYF,TGTGCCAGCAGCTGGGACTGGACAGGGAGCTCCTACGAGCAGTACTTC
TRBJ2-3,NA,NA,TRBV9,CASSVTNSRGDTQYF,TGTGCCAGCAGCGTTACGAACTCCCGGGGAGATACGCAGTATTTT
TRBJ1-2,NA,NA,TRBV5-1,CASSLDSGGNYGYTF,TGCGCCAGCAGCTTGGATTCGGGGGGAAACTATGGCTACACCTTC
TRBJ1-5,TRBD1,NA,TRBV7-8,CASSYSGTGGRQPQHF,TGTGCCAGCAGCTACTCCGGGACAGGGGGTCGGCAGCCCCAGCATTTT
TRBJ1-2,NA,many,TRBV25-1,CASSSLTRGYTF,TGTGCCAGCAGTTCTCTCACGCGGGGCTACACCTTC
TRBJ2-1,TRBD2,NA,TRBV7-2,CASSFDSGTYNEQFF,TGTGCCAGCAGCTTCGATAGCGGGACCTACAATGAGCAGTTCTTC
TRBJ1-1,NA,once,TRBV6-5,CASSYSRVGTEAFF,TGTGCCAGCAGTTACTCCCGAGTCGGCACTGAAGCTTTCTTT
TRBJ1-2,NA,NA,TRBV14,CASSLLGGYGYTF,TGTGCCAGCAGCCTTCTAGGTGGCTATGGCTACACCTTC
TRBJ2-1,NA,NA,TRBV28,CASSRDSGVEEFF,TGTGCCAGCAGTCGGGACTCCGGGGTTGAGGAGTTCTTC
TRBJ2-3,NA,NA,TRBV6-5,CAIVRPRVTTDTQYF,TGTGCCATCGTACGCCCGCGGGTCACCACAGATACGCAGTATTTT
TRBJ1-1,TRBD1,NA,TRBV12-3/TRBV12-4,CASRSDRVTEAFF,TGTGCCAGCAGGTCTGACAGGGTAACTGAAGCTTTCTTT
TRBJ2-7,TRBD2,NA,TRBV7-2,CASSPDGGEGRSHSYEQYF,TGTGCCAGCAGCCCAGATGGGGGGGAGGGCCGAAGTCATTCGTACGAGCAGTACTTC